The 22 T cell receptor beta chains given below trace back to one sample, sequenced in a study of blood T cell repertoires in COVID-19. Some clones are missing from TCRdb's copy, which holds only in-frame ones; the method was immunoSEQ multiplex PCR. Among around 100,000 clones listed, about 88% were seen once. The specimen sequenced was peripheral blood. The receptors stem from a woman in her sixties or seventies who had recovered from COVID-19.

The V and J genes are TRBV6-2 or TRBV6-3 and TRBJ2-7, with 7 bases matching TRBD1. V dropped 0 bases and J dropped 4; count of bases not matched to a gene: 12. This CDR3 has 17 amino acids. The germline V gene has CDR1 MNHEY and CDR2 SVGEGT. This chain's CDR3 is CASSYSTKFRDSYEQYF. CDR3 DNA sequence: TGTGCCAGCAGTTACTCGACTAAATTCCGGGACAGTTACGAGCAGTACTTC.

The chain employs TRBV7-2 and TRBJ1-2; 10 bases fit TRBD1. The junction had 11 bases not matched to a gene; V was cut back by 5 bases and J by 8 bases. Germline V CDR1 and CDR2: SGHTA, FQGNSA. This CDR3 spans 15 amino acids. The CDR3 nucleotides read TGTGCCAGCAGCCTTCCCGGGACAGGGGATATCGGCTACACCTTC. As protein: CASSLPGTGDIGYTF.

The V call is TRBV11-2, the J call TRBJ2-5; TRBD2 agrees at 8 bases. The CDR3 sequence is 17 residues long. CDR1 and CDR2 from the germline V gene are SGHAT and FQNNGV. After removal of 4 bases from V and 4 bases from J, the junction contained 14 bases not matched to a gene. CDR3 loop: CASSYRGGRGSIETQYF. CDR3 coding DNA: TGTGCCAGCAGCTATCGGGGGGGCCGGGGTTCAATAGAGACCCAGTACTTC.

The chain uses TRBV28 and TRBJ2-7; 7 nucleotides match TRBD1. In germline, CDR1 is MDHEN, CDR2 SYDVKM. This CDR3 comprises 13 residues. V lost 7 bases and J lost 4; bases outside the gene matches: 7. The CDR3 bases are TGTGCCAGCAACCCGGGACAGCTGTACGAGCAGTACTTC. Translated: CASNPGQLYEQYF.

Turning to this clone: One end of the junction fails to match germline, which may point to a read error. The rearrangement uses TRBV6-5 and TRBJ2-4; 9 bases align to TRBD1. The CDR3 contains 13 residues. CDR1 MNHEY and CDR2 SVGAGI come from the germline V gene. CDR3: CASSPTRTGVGHF. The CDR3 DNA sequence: TGTGCCAGCAGCCCGACGCGGACAGGGGTGGGGCACTTC.

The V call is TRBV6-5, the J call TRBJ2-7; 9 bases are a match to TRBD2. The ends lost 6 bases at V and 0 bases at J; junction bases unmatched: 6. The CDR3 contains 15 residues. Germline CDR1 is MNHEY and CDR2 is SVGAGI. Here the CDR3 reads CASSSSGTSSYEQYF. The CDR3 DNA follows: TGTGCCAGCAGCTCTAGCGGGACAAGCTCCTACGAGCAGTACTTC.

This chain's CDR3 is CASSRLETQYF. The CDR3 DNA is TGTGCCAGCAGTCGACTAGAGACCCAGTACTTC. V usage is TRBV12-3 or TRBV12-4 and J usage is TRBJ2-5, with D hard to call. Trimming took 5 bases from V and 4 from J, leaving 5 bases between them. CDR3 length: 11 amino acids.

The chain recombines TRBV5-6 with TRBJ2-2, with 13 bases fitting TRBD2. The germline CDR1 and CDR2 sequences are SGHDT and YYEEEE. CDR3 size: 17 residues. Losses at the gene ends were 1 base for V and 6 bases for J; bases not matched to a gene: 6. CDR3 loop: CASSLLGLAGESGELFF. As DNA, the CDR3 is TGTGCCAGCAGCTTGTTAGGACTAGCGGGAGAGTCCGGGGAGCTGTTTTTT.

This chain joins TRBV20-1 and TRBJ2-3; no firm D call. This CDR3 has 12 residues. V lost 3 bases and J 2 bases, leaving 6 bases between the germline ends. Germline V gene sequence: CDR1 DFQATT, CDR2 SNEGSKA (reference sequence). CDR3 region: CSASLYTDTQYF. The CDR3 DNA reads TGCAGTGCTAGTCTTTACACAGATACGCAGTATTTT.

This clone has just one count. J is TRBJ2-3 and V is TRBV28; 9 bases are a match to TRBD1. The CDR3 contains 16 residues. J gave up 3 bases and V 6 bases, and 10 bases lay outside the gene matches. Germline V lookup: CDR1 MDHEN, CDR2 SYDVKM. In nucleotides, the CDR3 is TGTGCCAGCAGCCAAAAAGGACAGGGGCGGACAGATACGCAGTATTTT. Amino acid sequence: CASSQKGQGRTDTQYF.

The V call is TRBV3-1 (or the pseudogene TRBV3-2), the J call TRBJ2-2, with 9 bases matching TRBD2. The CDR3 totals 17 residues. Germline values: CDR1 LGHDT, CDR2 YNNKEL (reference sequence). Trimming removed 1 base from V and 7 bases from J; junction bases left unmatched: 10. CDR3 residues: CASSQGGGGAVSGELFF. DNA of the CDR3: TGTGCCAGCAGCCAAGGAGGCGGGGGGGCCGTTAGCGGGGAGCTGTTTTTT.

Here the CDR3 DNA reads TGTGCCAGCAGTTTTGGAGGCGAGCCCCAGCATTTT. It encodes CASSFGGEPQHF. The chain combines TRBV7-9 with TRBJ1-5, with D unclear. The CDR3 covers 12 residues. V was pared by 6 bases and J by 8 bases, with 11 bases between. Germline V lookup: CDR1 SEHNR, CDR2 FQNEAQ (reference sequence).

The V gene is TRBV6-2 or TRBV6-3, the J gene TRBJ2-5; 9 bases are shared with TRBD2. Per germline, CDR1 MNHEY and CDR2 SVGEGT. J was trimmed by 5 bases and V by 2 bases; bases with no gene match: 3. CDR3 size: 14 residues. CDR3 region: CASSYITSGETQYF. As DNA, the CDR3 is TGTGCCAGCAGTTACATAACTAGCGGGGAGACCCAGTACTTC.

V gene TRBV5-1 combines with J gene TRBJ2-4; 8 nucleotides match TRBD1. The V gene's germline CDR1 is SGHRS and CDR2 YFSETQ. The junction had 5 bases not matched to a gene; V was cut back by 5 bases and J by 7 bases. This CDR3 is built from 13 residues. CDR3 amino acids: CASSQGAGNIQYF. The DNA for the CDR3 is TGCGCCAGCAGTCAGGGGGCTGGGAACATTCAGTACTTC.

The CDR3 loop is CASSQTTGSLFSYEQYF. The CDR3 nucleotides read TGTGCCAGCAGCCAAACCACAGGGTCCCTTTTCTCCTACGAGCAGTACTTC. The chain joins TRBV3-1 (or the pseudogene TRBV3-2) to TRBJ2-7; TRBD1 is a possible D gene (6 bases). The CDR3 consists of 17 residues. Germline V gene data show CDR1 as LGHDT and CDR2 as YNNKEL (reference sequence). The germline V and J ends were trimmed by 2 bases and 0 bases, with 17 bases remaining between them.

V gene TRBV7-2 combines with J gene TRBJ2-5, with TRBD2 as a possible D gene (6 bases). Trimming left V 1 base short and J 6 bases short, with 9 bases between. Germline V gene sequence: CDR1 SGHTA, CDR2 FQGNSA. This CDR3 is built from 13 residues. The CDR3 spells CASSLEGGQTQYF. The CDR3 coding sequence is TGTGCCAGCAGCTTAGAGGGAGGACAGACCCAGTACTTC.

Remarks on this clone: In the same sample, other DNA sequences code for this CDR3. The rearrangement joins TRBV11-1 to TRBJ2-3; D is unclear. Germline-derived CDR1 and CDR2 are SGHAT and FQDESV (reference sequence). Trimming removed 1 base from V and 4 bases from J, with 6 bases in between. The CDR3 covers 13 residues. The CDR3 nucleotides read TGTGCCAGCAGCTTAGATGGAGCAGATACGCAGTATTTT. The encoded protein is CASSLDGADTQYF.

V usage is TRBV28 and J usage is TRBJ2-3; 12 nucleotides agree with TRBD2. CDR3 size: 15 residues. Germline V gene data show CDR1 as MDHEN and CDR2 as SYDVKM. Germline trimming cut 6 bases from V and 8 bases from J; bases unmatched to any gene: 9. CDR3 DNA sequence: TGTGCCAGCAGCCCTAGCGGGGGGGCCGTCCGTACGCAGTATTTT. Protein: CASSPSGGAVRTQYF.

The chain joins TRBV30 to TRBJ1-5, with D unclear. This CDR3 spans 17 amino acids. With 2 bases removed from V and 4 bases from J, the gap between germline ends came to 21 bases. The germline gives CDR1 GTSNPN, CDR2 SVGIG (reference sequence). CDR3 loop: CAWSPGRTSLGNQPQHF. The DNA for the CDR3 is TGTGCCTGGAGTCCTGGCAGAACTAGCTTAGGGAATCAGCCCCAGCATTTT.

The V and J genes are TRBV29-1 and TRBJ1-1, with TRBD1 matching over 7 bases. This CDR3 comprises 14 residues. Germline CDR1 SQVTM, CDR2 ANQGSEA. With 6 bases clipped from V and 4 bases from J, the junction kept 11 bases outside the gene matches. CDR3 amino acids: CSVLPASGGTEAFF. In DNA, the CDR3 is TGCAGCGTCCTCCCAGCCTCAGGGGGCACTGAAGCTTTCTTT.

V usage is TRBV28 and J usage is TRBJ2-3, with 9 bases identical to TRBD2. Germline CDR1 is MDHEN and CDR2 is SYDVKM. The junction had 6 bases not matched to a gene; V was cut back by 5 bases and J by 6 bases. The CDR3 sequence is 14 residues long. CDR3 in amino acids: CASSLAGRWDTQYF. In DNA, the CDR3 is TGTGCCAGCAGTCTAGCGGGGAGGTGGGATACGCAGTATTTT.

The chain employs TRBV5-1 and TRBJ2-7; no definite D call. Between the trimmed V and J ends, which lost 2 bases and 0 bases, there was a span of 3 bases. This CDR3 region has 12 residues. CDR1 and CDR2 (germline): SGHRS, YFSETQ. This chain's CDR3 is CASSFSSYEQYF. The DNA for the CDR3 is TGCGCCAGCAGCTTTAGCTCCTACGAGCAGTACTTC.